This TCR beta chain was identified during a study of blood T cell repertoires in COVID-19. Study information: Acute-phase and convalescent COVID-19 samples originated in the United States, Italy and Spain.

Germline V gene data show CDR1 as ENHRY and CDR2 as SYGVKD. This CDR3 is built from 13 residues. Trimming took 4 bases from V and 2 from J; bases not matched to a gene: 1. Produced via immunoSEQ multiplex PCR; TCRdb's table is partial and in-frame only. The sample lists some 130,000 clones; 80% to 90% were seen once. Source material: peripheral blood. This chain links TRBV10-3 with TRBJ2-5; 7 nucleotides line up with TRBD1. This receptor was obtained from a man between 60 and 75 years old with COVID-19, enrolled during active disease. CDR3 sequence reads: CAISADRQETQYF. The CDR3, as DNA: TGTGCCATCAGTGCGGACAGGCAAGAGACCCAGTACTTC.